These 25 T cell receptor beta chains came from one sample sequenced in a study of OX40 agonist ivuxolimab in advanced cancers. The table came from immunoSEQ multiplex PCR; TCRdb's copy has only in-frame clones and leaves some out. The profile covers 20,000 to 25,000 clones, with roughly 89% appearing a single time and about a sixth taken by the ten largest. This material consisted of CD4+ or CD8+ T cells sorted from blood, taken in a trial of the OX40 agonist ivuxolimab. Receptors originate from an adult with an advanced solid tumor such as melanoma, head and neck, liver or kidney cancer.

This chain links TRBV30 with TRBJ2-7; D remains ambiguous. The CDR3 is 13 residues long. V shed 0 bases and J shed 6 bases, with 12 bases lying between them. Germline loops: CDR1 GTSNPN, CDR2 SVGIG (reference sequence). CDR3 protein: CAWSVLGLGEQYF. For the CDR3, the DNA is TGTGCCTGGAGTGTTTTAGGGTTGGGCGAGCAGTACTTC.

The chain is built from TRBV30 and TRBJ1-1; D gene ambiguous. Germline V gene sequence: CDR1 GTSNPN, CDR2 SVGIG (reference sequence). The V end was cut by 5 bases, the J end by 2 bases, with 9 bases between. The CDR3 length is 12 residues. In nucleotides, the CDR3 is TGTGCCTGGGCCACGGGTAACACTGAAGCTTTCTTT. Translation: CAWATGNTEAFF.

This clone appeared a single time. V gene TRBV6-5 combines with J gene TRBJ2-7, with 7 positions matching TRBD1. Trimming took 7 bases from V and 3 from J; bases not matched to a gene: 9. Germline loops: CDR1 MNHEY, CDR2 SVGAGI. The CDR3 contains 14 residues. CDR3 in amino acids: CASNNRGTRYEQYF. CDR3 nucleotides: TGTGCCAGCAACAACAGGGGCACTCGCTACGAGCAGTACTTC.

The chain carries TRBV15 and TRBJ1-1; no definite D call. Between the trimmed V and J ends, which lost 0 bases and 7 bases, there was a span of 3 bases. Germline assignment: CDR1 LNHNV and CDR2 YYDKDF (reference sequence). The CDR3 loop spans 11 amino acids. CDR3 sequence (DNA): TGTGCCACCAGCAGAGAGCTTGAAGCTTTCTTT. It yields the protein CATSRELEAFF.

CDR3 sequence reads: CSARTDTQYF. CDR3 nucleotide sequence: TGCAGTGCTAGAACAGATACGCAGTATTTT. The V call is TRBV20-1, the J call TRBJ2-3; D is undetermined. The CDR3 covers 10 residues. The V and J ends lost 2 bases and 3 bases respectively, with 0 bases between them. Germline CDR1 DFQATT, CDR2 SNEGSKA (reference sequence).

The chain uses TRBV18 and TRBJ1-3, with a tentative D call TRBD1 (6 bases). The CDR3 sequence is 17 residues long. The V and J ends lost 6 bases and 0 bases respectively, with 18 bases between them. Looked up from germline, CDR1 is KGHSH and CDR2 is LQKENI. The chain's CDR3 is CASSALTWGPSGNTIYF. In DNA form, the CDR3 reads TGTGCCAGCTCCGCCTTGACCTGGGGGCCCTCTGGAAACACCATATATTTT.

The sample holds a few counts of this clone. The CDR3 DNA sequence: TGCGCCACCTCTAGCAAGGGTAATGAAAAACTGTTTTTT. Translated: CATSSKGNEKLFF. The chain couples TRBV10-2 to TRBJ1-4, with unresolved D. The CDR3 has 13 residues. The V and J ends lost 10 bases and 4 bases respectively, with 13 bases between them. Germline lookup yields CDR1 WSHSY and CDR2 SAAADI.

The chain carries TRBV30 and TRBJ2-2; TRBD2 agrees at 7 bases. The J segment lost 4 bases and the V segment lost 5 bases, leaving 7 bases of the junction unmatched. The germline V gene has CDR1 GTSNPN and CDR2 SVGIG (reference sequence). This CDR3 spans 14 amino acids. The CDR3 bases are TGTGCCTGGGACAGCGGGATATTCACCGGGGAGCTGTTTTTT. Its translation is CAWDSGIFTGELFF.

CDR3 protein: CASSFQHQETQYF. CDR3 DNA sequence: TGTGCCAGCAGCTTTCAGCACCAAGAGACCCAGTACTTC. V gene TRBV11-3 combines with J gene TRBJ2-5; D is undetermined. The V gene lost 3 bases and the J gene lost 0 bases, with 5 bases spanning the gap. This CDR3 contains 13 residues. The germline V gene has CDR1 SGHNT and CDR2 YENEEA. Based on the CDR3 plus reference TRBV11-3 and TRBJ2-5, the full variable domain is EAGVVQSPRYKIIEKKQPVAFWCNPISGHNTLYWYLQNLGQGPELLIRYENEEAVDDSQLPKDRFSAERLKGVDSTLKIQPAELGDSAVYLCASSFQHQETQYFGPGTRLLVL.

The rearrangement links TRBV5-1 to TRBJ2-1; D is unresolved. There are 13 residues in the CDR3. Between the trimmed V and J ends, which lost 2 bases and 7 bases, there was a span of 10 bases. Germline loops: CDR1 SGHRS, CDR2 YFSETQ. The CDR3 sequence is CASSFLRQNEQFF. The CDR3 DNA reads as TGCGCCAGCAGCTTTTTGAGGCAGAATGAGCAGTTCTTC.

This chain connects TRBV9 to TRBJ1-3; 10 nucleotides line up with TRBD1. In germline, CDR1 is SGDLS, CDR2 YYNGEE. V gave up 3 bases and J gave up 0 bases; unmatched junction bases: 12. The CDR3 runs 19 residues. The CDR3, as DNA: TGTGCCAGCAGCGCCCTCCCGGGACAGGGGTTAGGCTCTGGAAACACCATATATTTT. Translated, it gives CASSALPGQGLGSGNTIYF.

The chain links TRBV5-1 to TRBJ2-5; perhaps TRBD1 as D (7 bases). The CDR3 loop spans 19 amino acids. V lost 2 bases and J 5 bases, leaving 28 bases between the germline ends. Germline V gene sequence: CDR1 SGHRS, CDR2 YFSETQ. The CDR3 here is CASSFGPRAEGAGGETQYF. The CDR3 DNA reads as TGCGCCAGCAGCTTTGGCCCCCGAGCGGAGGGGGCCGGTGGGGAGACCCAGTACTTC.

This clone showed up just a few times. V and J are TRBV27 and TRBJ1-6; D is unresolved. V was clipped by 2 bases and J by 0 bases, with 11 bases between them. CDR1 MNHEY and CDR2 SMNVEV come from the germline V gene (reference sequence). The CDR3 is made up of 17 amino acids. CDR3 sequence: CASSLLGTSSYNSPLHF. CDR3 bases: TGTGCCAGCAGTTTACTGGGCACGAGCTCCTATAATTCACCCCTCCACTTT.

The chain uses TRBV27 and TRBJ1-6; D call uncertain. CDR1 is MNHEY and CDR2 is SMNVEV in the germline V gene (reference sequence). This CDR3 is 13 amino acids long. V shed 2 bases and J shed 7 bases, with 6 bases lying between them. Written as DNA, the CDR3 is TGTGCCAGCAGTTTAGCGAGAAATTCACCCCTCCACTTT. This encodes CASSLARNSPLHF.

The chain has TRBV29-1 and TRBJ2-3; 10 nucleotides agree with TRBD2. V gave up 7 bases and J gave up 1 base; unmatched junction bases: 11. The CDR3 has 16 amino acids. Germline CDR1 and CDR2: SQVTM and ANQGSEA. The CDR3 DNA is TGCAGCGCGGCTGATCTAGCGGGGGTGCGCACAGATACGCAGTATTTT. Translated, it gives CSAADLAGVRTDTQYF.

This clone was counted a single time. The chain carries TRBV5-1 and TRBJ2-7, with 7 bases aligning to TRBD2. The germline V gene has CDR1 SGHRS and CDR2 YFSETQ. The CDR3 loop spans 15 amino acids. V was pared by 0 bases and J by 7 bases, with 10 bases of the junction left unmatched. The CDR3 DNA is TGCGCCAGCAGCTTGGGCTCTAGCGGAGGGGCGGAGCAGTACTTC. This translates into CASSLGSSGGAEQYF.

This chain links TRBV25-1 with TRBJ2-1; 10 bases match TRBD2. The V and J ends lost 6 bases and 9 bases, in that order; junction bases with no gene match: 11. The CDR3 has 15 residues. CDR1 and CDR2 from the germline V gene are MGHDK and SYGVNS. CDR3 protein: CASREGLARGGEQFF. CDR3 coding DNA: TGTGCCAGCAGGGAGGGACTAGCGAGGGGGGGTGAGCAGTTCTTC.

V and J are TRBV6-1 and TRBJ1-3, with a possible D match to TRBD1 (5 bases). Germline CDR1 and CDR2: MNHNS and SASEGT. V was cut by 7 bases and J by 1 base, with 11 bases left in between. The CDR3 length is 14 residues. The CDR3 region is CASKEGMSGNTIYF. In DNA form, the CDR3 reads TGTGCCAGCAAAGAGGGGATGTCTGGAAACACCATATATTTT.

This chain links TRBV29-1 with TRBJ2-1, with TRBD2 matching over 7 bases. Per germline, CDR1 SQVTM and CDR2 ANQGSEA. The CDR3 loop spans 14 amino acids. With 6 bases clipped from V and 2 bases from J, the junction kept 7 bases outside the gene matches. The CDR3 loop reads CSVTGTMTYNEQFF. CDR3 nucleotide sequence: TGCAGCGTGACCGGGACTATGACCTACAATGAGCAGTTCTTC.

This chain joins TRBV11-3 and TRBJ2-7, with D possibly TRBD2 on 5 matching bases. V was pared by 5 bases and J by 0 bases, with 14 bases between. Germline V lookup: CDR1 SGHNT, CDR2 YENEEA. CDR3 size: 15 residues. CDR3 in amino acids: CASSPTRGSSYEQYF. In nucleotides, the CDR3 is TGTGCCAGCAGCCCGACGAGAGGGAGCTCCTACGAGCAGTACTTC.

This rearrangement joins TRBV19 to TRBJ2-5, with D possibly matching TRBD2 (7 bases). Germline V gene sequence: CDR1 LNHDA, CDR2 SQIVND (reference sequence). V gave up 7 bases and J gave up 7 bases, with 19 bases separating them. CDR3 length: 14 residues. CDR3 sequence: CASTSGGLLGTQYF. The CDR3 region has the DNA TGTGCCAGTACCTCGGGGGGCCTTTTGGGGACCCAGTACTTC.

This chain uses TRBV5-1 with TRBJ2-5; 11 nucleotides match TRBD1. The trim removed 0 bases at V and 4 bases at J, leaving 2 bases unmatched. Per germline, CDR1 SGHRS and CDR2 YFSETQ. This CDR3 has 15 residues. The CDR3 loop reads CASSLDGTGGETQYF. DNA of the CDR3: TGCGCCAGCAGCTTGGACGGGACAGGGGGAGAGACCCAGTACTTC.

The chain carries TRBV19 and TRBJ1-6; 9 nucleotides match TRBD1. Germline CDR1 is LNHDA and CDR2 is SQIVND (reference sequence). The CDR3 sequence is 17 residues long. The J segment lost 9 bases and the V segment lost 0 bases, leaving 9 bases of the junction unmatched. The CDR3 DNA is TGTGCCAGTAGTATAGATTTGTTGGGACAGGGATTTTCACCCCTCCACTTT. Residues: CASSIDLLGQGFSPLHF.

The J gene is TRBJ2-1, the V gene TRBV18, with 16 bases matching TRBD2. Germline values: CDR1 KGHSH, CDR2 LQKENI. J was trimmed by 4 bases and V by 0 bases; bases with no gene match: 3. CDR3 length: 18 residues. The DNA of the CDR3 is TGTGCCAGCTCACCACCGGGACTAGCGGGGGGGGATTACAATGAGCAGTTCTTC. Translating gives CASSPPGLAGGDYNEQFF.

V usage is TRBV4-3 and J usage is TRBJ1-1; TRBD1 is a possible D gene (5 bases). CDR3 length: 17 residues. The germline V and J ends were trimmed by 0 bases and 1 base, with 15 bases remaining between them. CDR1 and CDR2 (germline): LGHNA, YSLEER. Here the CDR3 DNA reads TGCGCCAGCAGCCAAGATCCGCGTGGGGACTCGAACACTGAAGCTTTCTTT. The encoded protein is CASSQDPRGDSNTEAFF.